Included here is one TCR beta chain sequence, with context. What this receptor recognizes is not known. Base-call qualities are not available, and no considerably larger clone is one nucleotide away. The sample's time point, from its label and the paper: 100 days after allo-HCT. Blood from recipients was drawn roughly 28 days before transplant, then again at days 30, 100 and 180 after transplant. Nuclei Lysis Solution was used to extract genomic DNA from fresh or cryopreserved unfractionated peripheral blood mononuclear cells. CDR1 and CDR2, per the germline V gene (reference sequence), are SEHNR and FQNEAQ. Including cysteine and phenylalanine, the CDR3 has 13 amino acids. Kept here is only the CDR3 DNA, which spans 39 bases and is read in frame from base 1. The V end loses 5 bases and the J end loses 4 bases, and a stretch of 9 bases separates them. The immunoSEQ assay, a bias-controlled multiplex PCR with V- and J-specific primers, was used to amplify TCR beta CDR3 regions from genomic DNA. A second PCR step added a proprietary barcode and Illumina adapter sequences to the CDR3 amplicons. An Illumina MiSeq instrument was used to sequence the CDR3 libraries. Regarding the original processing steps: Export and quality control were performed with immunoSEQ Analyzer 3.0, and downstream analyses were performed with R Bioconductor and Immunarch. Only productive rearrangements in the normalized downsampled data set were used to calculate repertoire metrics. In the normalized cohort, clonotypes with more than 5 templates were defined as pathologically expanded. The Inverse Simpson Index was used to measure repertoire diversity. To capture all clonotypes, CMV-specificity analyses were performed on the non-normalized data set. In its TCRdb copy, this immuneACCESS table keeps in-frame sequences only and misses some clones. Where compared with another copy, unresolved V genes explain less than half of these, and the others have no known cause. D and trimming come from the DNA, and the V and J calls and clone size come from that table. A total of about 14,000 clones appear in this sample, 70% to 90% of them only once. The leading ten clones occupy around 13% of the sample.

This sample stems from a study of T cell clonotyping in hematopoietic cell transplantation (dated by TCRdb to the early 2020s). Context from the whole study: In the study, around 130 blood samples were gathered from 35 consecutive transplant recipients and their related donors. Recruitment of patients was conducted between late 2015 and early 2017, and follow-up was continued until September 2020 or death. Points the paper makes about the study in general: The sample size was limited, and because cells were not sorted, the contributions of CD4 and CD8 repertoires could not be separated. After transplant, TCR diversity in recipients dropped, and pathologically expanded clonotypes climbed progressively between day 30 and day 180. Donor and pretransplant recipient Inverse Simpson Index values predicted broader posttransplant TCR repertoire diversity. Only a small fraction of recipient repertoires overlapped donor repertoires, with over 95% appearing de novo at the given depth.

The receptor was derived from a male patient in his fifties who had an allogeneic stem cell transplant from an unrelated donor, so T cells may come from the graft donor. Some clones in this sample may be carry-over from other donors' samples. The rearranged segments are TRBV7-9 and TRBJ1-5, with the D gene call left open. The sample here was PBMCs, taken 100 days after allogeneic stem cell transplant. Here is the DNA: TGTGCCAGCAGCCCGGACGGTAATCAGCCCCAGCATTTT. The encoded protein is CASSPDGNQPQHF.